This T cell receptor (beta chain) emerged from a study of blood T cell repertoires in COVID-19. Study-level background: Some COVID-19 samples were acute and others convalescent; all came from the United States, Italy and Spain. Sources were T cells, B-cell-depleted T cells, or PBMCs; the material itself was cDNA or gDNA.

Per the study methods: Reference gene primer amplification yielded estimated nucleated cell counts. TCRdb keeps only in-frame clones here, not all; method: immunoSEQ multiplex PCR. The V and J calls and clone size were taken over from that table, and D and trimming were inferred from the DNA. The sample includes 100,000 to 150,000 clones, more than 70% of them seen just once. Germline lookup yields CDR1 SGHNT and CDR2 YYREEE (reference sequence). CDR3 size: 14 residues. The V gene end was trimmed by 0 bases and the J gene end by 6 bases; junction bases not matched to a gene: 5. The sequence derives from a woman of 80 years or more with acute or convalescent COVID-19. The V gene is TRBV5-4, the J gene TRBJ1-2, with 7 bases aligning to TRBD1. The sample comprised peripheral blood. CDR3 coding DNA: TGTGCCAGCAGCTTGGAGGGCAGGGGGAATGGCTACACCTTC. This gives the protein CASSLEGRGNGYTF.